This entry lists 20 T cell receptor beta chains sequenced from one sample in a study of T cell repertoires in cytomegalovirus infection. TCRdb used MiXCR to reprocess the reads, holding one entry per CDR3 protein. The data show under 250,000 distinct CDR3 sequences, around 6.6% seen once. Specimen: PBMCs. The receptors come from a human donor in good health (CMV status not recorded). Some clones in this sample may be carry-over from other donors' samples.

This clonotype has ten or more counts. Given a much more abundant clone one base away, this may be a read error. The rearrangement links TRBV7-2 to TRBJ2-2; D is unresolved. CDR1 and CDR2 from the germline V gene are SGHTA and FQGNSA. This CDR3 is built from 14 residues. V was pared by 3 bases and J by 0 bases, with 5 bases between. CDR3 region: CASSFNANTGELFF. The CDR3 DNA reads TGTGCCAGCAGCTTCAACGCGAACACCGGGGAGCTGTTTTTT.

This clonotype was detected a few times. This rearrangement joins TRBV6-5 to TRBJ2-7, with TRBD1 matching 8 bases. Germline lookup yields CDR1 MNHEY and CDR2 SVGAGI. The CDR3 covers 13 residues. Trimming at V came to 8 bases and at J to 3 bases, leaving 6 bases not matched to a gene. The CDR3 reads CASRTGRNYEQYF. The CDR3 region has the DNA TGTGCCAGCCGGACAGGGAGAAACTACGAGCAGTACTTC.

This clonotype was counted a few times. V and J are TRBV5-1 and TRBJ1-3; D gene uncertain. Germline values: CDR1 SGHRS, CDR2 YFSETQ. CDR3 length: 17 amino acids. V lost 0 bases and J lost 0, with 13 bases in between. CDR3 in DNA: TGCGCCAGCAGCTTGGAGGGCAGAACGAGCTCTGGAAACACCATATATTTT. It is translated as CASSLEGRTSSGNTIYF.

This clonotype was counted ten times or more. The rearrangement uses TRBV5-5 and TRBJ1-2; TRBD1 is a possible D gene (5 bases). Trimming pared 3 bases from V and 6 bases from J, leaving 9 bases between. The CDR3 has 12 residues. Per germline, CDR1 SGHKS and CDR2 YYEKEE (reference sequence). The CDR3 bases are TGTGCCAGCAGCTCCTTGACAGATGGCTACACCTTC. Its protein is CASSSLTDGYTF.

This clonotype appeared many times. This chain uses TRBV7-2 with TRBJ1-4; D unclear. Germline assignment: CDR1 SGHTA and CDR2 FQGNSA. The CDR3 extends over 13 amino acids. The V end was cut by 1 base, the J end by 8 bases, with 8 bases between. CDR3 in amino acids: CASSLEPEEKLFF. CDR3 in DNA: TGTGCCAGCAGCTTAGAGCCCGAAGAAAAACTGTTTTTT.

The gene calls are TRBV5-1 and TRBJ2-2; perhaps TRBD1 as D (6 bases). With 2 bases removed from V and 6 bases from J, the gap between germline ends came to 8 bases. CDR1 is SGHRS and CDR2 is YFSETQ in the germline V gene. CDR3 length equals 13 residues. As DNA, the CDR3 is TGCGCCAGCAGCTTTAGACAGGCCGGGGAGCTGTTTTTT. Protein product: CASSFRQAGELFF.

In its sample, this clonotype was seen many times. The V and J genes are TRBV7-6 and TRBJ2-2; a weak D match, TRBD2 (5 bases). CDR1 and CDR2 (germline): SGHVS, FNYEAQ. The CDR3 loop spans 15 amino acids. Trimming pared 2 bases from V and 0 bases from J, leaving 7 bases between. CDR3 sequence: CASSLTGTNTGELFF. In DNA, the CDR3 is TGTGCCAGCAGCTTAACGGGGACGAACACCGGGGAGCTGTTTTTT.

The chain links TRBV20-1 to TRBJ2-6; D ambiguous. Germline CDR1 and CDR2: DFQATT and SNEGSKA (reference sequence). V gave up 3 bases and J gave up 0 bases, with 6 bases separating them. The CDR3 runs to 14 residues. CDR3 residues: CSASLSSGANVLTF. The DNA for the CDR3 is TGCAGTGCTAGTTTGAGCTCTGGGGCCAACGTCCTGACTTTC.

This clonotype has only a few counts. V and J are TRBV20-1 and TRBJ2-2; D unresolved. The CDR3 contains 17 residues. In germline, CDR1 is DFQATT, CDR2 SNEGSKA (reference sequence). The ends were cut back, 1 base at V and 3 bases at J, with 18 bases in the middle. In DNA form, the CDR3 reads TGCAGTGCTAGAGGTCCCCTGGCTAGTCGGTACACCGGGGAGCTGTTTTTT. Translating it yields CSARGPLASRYTGELFF.

This clonotype was found many times. J is TRBJ2-3 and V is TRBV2; possible D gene TRBD1, 6 bases. From germline, CDR1 is SNHLY and CDR2 FYNNEI. The CDR3 sequence is 16 residues long. V was shortened by 6 bases and J by 2 bases, with 18 bases between the two germline ends. CDR3 residues: CASSLRPGQTTDTQYF. The CDR3 bases are TGTGCCAGCAGCCTACGACCGGGACAAACCACAGATACGCAGTATTTT.

This clonotype was picked up many times. The chain carries TRBV4-1 and TRBJ1-2, with no clear D. This CDR3 is built from 18 residues. With 4 bases removed from V and 2 bases from J, the gap between germline ends came to 23 bases. Germline V gene data show CDR1 as MGHRA and CDR2 as YSYEKL. CDR3 loop: CASSPFPGAAFGNYGYTF. For the CDR3, the DNA is TGCGCCAGCAGCCCCTTCCCTGGTGCCGCCTTTGGGAACTATGGCTACACCTTC.

This clonotype was seen ten or more times. The chain has TRBV20-1 and TRBJ1-3; D remains ambiguous. V was cut by 1 base and J by 7 bases, with 5 bases left in between. The germline gives CDR1 DFQATT, CDR2 SNEGSKA (reference sequence). This CDR3 is 11 amino acids long. The CDR3 DNA reads TGCAGTGCTAGAGTCGGGAACACCATATATTTT. The encoded protein is CSARVGNTIYF.

Ten or more counts support this clonotype. The CDR3 here is CASSPNRDSPLHF. Here the CDR3 DNA reads TGTGCCAGCTCACCGAACAGGGATTCACCCCTCCACTTT. J is TRBJ1-6 and V is TRBV18, with D perhaps matching TRBD1 (6 bases). Germline V gene data show CDR1 as KGHSH and CDR2 as LQKENI. Between the trimmed V and J ends, which lost 3 bases and 8 bases, there was a span of 8 bases. The CDR3 is 13 residues long.

This clonotype has ten or more counts. The V and J genes are TRBV6-2 or TRBV6-3 and TRBJ1-4; D might be TRBD1 (5 bases). The V end lost 6 bases, the J end lost 6 bases, and 35 bases lay between the germline ends. The CDR3 is 21 amino acids. CDR1 MNHEY and CDR2 SVGEGT come from the germline V gene. The CDR3 loop reads CASSFTYGTPSRRGIDEKLFF. Written as DNA, the CDR3 is TGTGCCAGCAGCTTTACGTATGGGACCCCTTCGCGTCGGGGGATTGATGAAAAACTGTTTTTT.

This clonotype was found many times. This chain uses TRBV4-3 with TRBJ2-5, with D hard to call. The CDR3 loop spans 14 amino acids. V lost 0 bases and J lost 7, with 12 bases in between. Germline-derived CDR1 and CDR2 are LGHNA and YSLEER. This CDR3 is CASSQEVQVATQYF. As DNA, the CDR3 is TGCGCCAGCAGCCAAGAGGTTCAGGTCGCGACCCAGTACTTC.

This clonotype was counted many times. The gene calls are TRBV3-1 and TRBJ2-7; D is undetermined. The CDR3 contains 15 residues. The V end lost 1 base, the J end lost 4 bases, and 14 bases lay between the germline ends. Germline lookup yields CDR1 LGHDT and CDR2 YNNKEL (reference sequence). This chain's CDR3 is CASSQAPTKEYEQYF. CDR3 DNA: TGTGCCAGCAGCCAAGCGCCCACAAAGGAGTACGAGCAGTACTTC.

This clonotype was counted ten times or more. The CDR3 region is CASSFGPTTYEQYF. CDR3 in DNA: TGTGCCAGCAGCTTCGGGCCTACAACCTACGAGCAGTACTTC. The V call is TRBV7-2, the J call TRBJ2-7, with D uncertain. The V end lost 3 bases, the J end lost 2 bases, and 11 bases lay between the germline ends. CDR1 and CDR2 from the germline V gene are SGHTA and FQGNSA. The CDR3 is 14 amino acids.

This clonotype appeared many times. The rearrangement links TRBV12-3 or TRBV12-4 to TRBJ1-1; 7 positions match TRBD1. The CDR3 runs 12 residues. The V and J ends lost 6 bases and 7 bases, in that order; junction bases with no gene match: 5. CDR3 in amino acids: CASRRGQVEAFF. DNA of the CDR3: TGTGCCAGCAGACGAGGACAGGTTGAAGCTTTCTTT.

This clonotype was seen repeatedly, ten times or more. This chain uses TRBV6-1 with TRBJ1-1, with 7 nucleotides matching TRBD1. The CDR3 length is 14 residues. Germline loops: CDR1 MNHNS, CDR2 SASEGT. The J segment lost 3 bases and the V segment lost 5 bases, leaving 6 bases of the junction unmatched. The CDR3 DNA is TGTGCCAGCAGTTTCGAGACAGGGCACACTGAAGCTTTCTTT. It encodes CASSFETGHTEAFF.

The table lists this clonotype with a few counts. The V gene is TRBV12-3 or TRBV12-4, the J gene TRBJ2-2; D is perhaps TRBD2 (5 bases). This CDR3 is built from 15 residues. V lost 6 bases to trimming and J lost 2 bases, with 13 bases between them. The DNA of the CDR3 is TGTGCCAGCAGGCCGAGCGGACCCAACACCGGGGAGCTGTTTTTT. This sequence encodes CASRPSGPNTGELFF.